Listed below are T cell receptor beta chains from one sample, sequenced in a study of T cell repertoires in cytomegalovirus infection. MiXCR was run by TCRdb on the reads, yielding one entry per CDR3 protein. The sample lists 450,000 to 650,000 distinct CDR3 sequences, 40% seen once, with around 46% in the top ten. The antigens for these receptors are not known. Sequencing was performed on cultured PBMCs, taken from culture after CMV antigen stimulation. Source of these receptors: a human donor in good health (CMV status not recorded). Some clones in this sample may be carry-over from other donors' samples. Each CDR3 is given with its conserved first and last residue. A D gene is named only where the DNA matches it firmly. Only some rows state a clone size, as once, few, many or a class for expanded clones.

CDR3 protein	CDR3 DNA	J gene	D gene	V gene	clone size
CSARDLAIEQYF	TGCAGTGCTAGGGACTTAGCAATTGAGCAGTACTTC	TRBJ2-7	NA	TRBV20-1	NA
CASSSGQFMNTEAFF	TGTGCCAGCAGCTCTGGACAGTTTATGAACACTGAAGCTTTCTTT	TRBJ1-1	NA	TRBV7-6	NA
CASLAEPSTDTQYF	TGTGCCAGTCTAGCGGAGCCTAGCACAGATACGCAGTATTTT	TRBJ2-3	TRBD2	TRBV7-2	NA
CSAGTSGGAGDTQYF	TGCAGTGCTGGGACTAGCGGGGGGGCCGGGGATACGCAGTATTTT	TRBJ2-3	TRBD2	TRBV20-1	NA
CASSFSQDITEAFF	TGTGCCAGCAGCTTTTCCCAGGACATCACTGAAGCTTTCTTT	TRBJ1-1	NA	TRBV7-2	few
CASSRIEYEQFF	TGTGCCAGCAGCCGCATTGAATATGAGCAGTTCTTC	TRBJ2-1	NA	TRBV7-6	once
CSAGRVQGGSYEQYF	TGCAGTGCCGGCAGAGTTCAGGGGGGTTCCTACGAGCAGTACTTC	TRBJ2-7	NA	TRBV20-1	NA
CASSSFLTGEREKRNEQFF	TGTGCCAGCAGTTCGTTCCTAACCGGGGAGCGGGAGAAGAGGAATGAGCAGTTCTTC	TRBJ2-1	TRBD2	TRBV7-6	NA
CASSLRGGRVYEQYF	TGTGCCAGCAGCTTACGTGGCGGGAGAGTCTACGAGCAGTACTTC	TRBJ2-7	TRBD2	TRBV7-2	NA
CASSLRTYNEQFF	TGTGCCAGCAGCTTAAGGACCTACAATGAGCAGTTCTTC	TRBJ2-1	NA	TRBV7-2	few
CASSLVAGLVGETQYF	TGTGCCAGCAGCTTAGTAGCGGGACTAGTAGGGGAGACCCAGTACTTC	TRBJ2-5	TRBD2	TRBV11-1	NA
CASSLGGRGEAFF	TGTGCCAGCAGCTTAGGGGGGCGCGGTGAAGCTTTCTTT	TRBJ1-1	NA	TRBV7-2	many
CASSQTGPGEQFF	TGCGCCAGCAGCCAGACAGGGCCGGGTGAGCAGTTCTTC	TRBJ2-1	TRBD1	TRBV4-3	NA
CASSFGSDEQFF	TGTGCCAGCAGCTTTGGGTCGGATGAGCAGTTCTTC	TRBJ2-1	NA	TRBV7-9	few
CASSVEPTDTQYF	TGTGCCAGCAGCGTGGAACCCACAGATACGCAGTATTTT	TRBJ2-3	NA	TRBV5-4	few
CASSPRNEKLFF	TGTGCCAGCAGCCCGCGTAATGAAAAACTGTTTTTT	TRBJ1-4	NA	TRBV7-4	few
CASSRESFRGLGDGDTQYF	TGTGCCAGCAGCCGAGAGAGTTTCCGGGGACTAGGAGATGGGGATACGCAGTATTTT	TRBJ2-3	TRBD2	TRBV7-2	NA
CASSFLAGGVSYEQYF	TGTGCCAGCAGCTTCCTAGCGGGGGGAGTCTCCTACGAGCAGTACTTC	TRBJ2-7	TRBD2	TRBV7-8	NA
CASSLASRDSFSTDTQYF	TGCGCCAGCAGCTTGGCCTCCAGGGACAGCTTTTCCACAGATACGCAGTATTTT	TRBJ2-3	TRBD1	TRBV5-1	NA
CASSPVRAGWSTEAFF	TGTGCCAGCAGCCCAGTTCGGGCAGGGTGGTCGACTGAAGCTTTCTTT	TRBJ1-1	NA	TRBV7-2	NA
CASSPGQALSGANVLTF	TGTGCCAGCAGCCCGGGACAGGCCCTCTCTGGGGCCAACGTCCTGACTTTC	TRBJ2-6	TRBD1	TRBV7-9	NA
CASSEASLRHLYGYTF	TGTGCCAGCAGTGAGGCTTCTCTCCGTCACCTCTATGGCTACACCTTC	TRBJ1-2	NA	TRBV6-1	NA
CASSLQFVSGGASTDTQYF	TGTGCCAGCAGCTTACAATTTGTTAGCGGGGGGGCGAGCACAGATACGCAGTATTTT	TRBJ2-3	TRBD2	TRBV11-2	NA
CASSSRDRGDIGNQPQHF	TGTGCCAGCAGTTCCCGGGACAGGGGGGATATTGGCAATCAGCCCCAGCATTTT	TRBJ1-5	TRBD1	TRBV6-2/TRBV6-3	NA
CASSYFRSSEERFF	TGTGCCAGCAGTTACTTCCGGTCTAGCGAGGAGAGGTTCTTC	TRBJ2-1	NA	TRBV6-5	NA
CASSALAGVYNEQFF	TGTGCCAGCAGCGCCCTAGCGGGAGTCTACAATGAGCAGTTCTTC	TRBJ2-1	TRBD2	TRBV11-1	NA
CASSLVIQTVSTIYF	TGTGCCAGCAGCTTAGTAATCCAGACCGTGTCTACCATATATTTT	TRBJ1-3	NA	TRBV7-2	NA
CASSPEEGATLF	TGTGCCAGCAGTCCGGAAGAGGGGGCGACGCTCTTC	TRBJ2-1	TRBD1	TRBV27	NA
CSATRASGDEQYF	TGCAGTGCCACCAGGGCTAGCGGGGACGAGCAGTACTTC	TRBJ2-7	TRBD2	TRBV20-1	NA
CASRMGDTGGGAEAFF	TGTGCCAGCAGGATGGGAGACACAGGGGGGGGCGCTGAAGCTTTCTTT	TRBJ1-1	TRBD1	TRBV2	NA
CASSLRAPGVYGYTF	TGTGCCAGCAGCCTCCGGGCCCCGGGGGTCTATGGCTACACCTTC	TRBJ1-2	NA	TRBV7-2	many
CASYKYDRPYEQYF	TGTGCCAGCTACAAATATGACAGGCCTTACGAGCAGTACTTC	TRBJ2-7	NA	TRBV28	few
CASSHRGFQETQYF	TGTGCCAGCAGTCACAGGGGATTCCAAGAGACCCAGTACTTC	TRBJ2-5	TRBD1	TRBV6-1	few
CASSPPTDRAFDEQYF	TGTGCCAGCAGTCCCCCAACTGACAGGGCCTTCGACGAGCAGTACTTC	TRBJ2-7	TRBD1	TRBV7-9	NA
CASSERRTSVSGTDTQYF	TGTGCCAGCAGTGAACGGAGGACTAGCGTCTCGGGCACAGATACGCAGTATTTT	TRBJ2-3	TRBD2	TRBV6-1	NA
CASLGDNENIQYF	TGTGCCAGCCTGGGGGACAACGAAAACATTCAGTACTTC	TRBJ2-4	NA	TRBV5-6	NA
CASSLSPETQYF	TGTGCCAGCAGTTTGAGCCCGGAGACCCAGTACTTC	TRBJ2-5	NA	TRBV12-3/TRBV12-4	NA
CASSLDSGPDTQYF	TGTGCCAGCAGCTTAGATAGCGGCCCAGATACCCAGTACTTC	TRBJ2-5	NA	TRBV7-2	once
CASSLDRGKEKLFF	TGTGCCAGCAGCTTAGACAGGGGGAAGGAAAAACTGTTTTTT	TRBJ1-4	TRBD1	TRBV7-2	NA
CASGRTPISPLHF	TGTGCCAGCGGGAGGACCCCCATTTCACCCCTCCACTTT	TRBJ1-6	NA	TRBV6-5	once
CASRKTSDSNQPQHF	TGTGCCAGCAGAAAGACAAGTGATAGCAATCAGCCCCAGCATTTT	TRBJ1-5	NA	TRBV6-5	NA
CASSSTGLAGRDTQYF	TGTGCCAGCAGCTCAACTGGACTAGCGGGAAGGGATACGCAGTATTTT	TRBJ2-3	TRBD2	TRBV7-2	few
CASWRGGEQFF	TGCGCCAGCTGGCGGGGGGGTGAGCAGTTCTTC	TRBJ2-1	TRBD2	TRBV5-1	NA
CASSFDRGRGKLFF	TGTGCCAGCAGTTTCGACAGGGGGCGCGGAAAACTGTTTTTT	TRBJ1-4	TRBD1	TRBV12-3/TRBV12-4	NA
CASSVGTVSRSLPQHF	TGTGCCAGCAGCGTCGGGACAGTGAGTCGATCCCTGCCCCAGCATTTT	TRBJ1-5	TRBD1	TRBV7-2	NA